The clone carrying this TCR beta chain was found a few times. This specimen belongs to a study of T cell repertoires in cytomegalovirus infection. The CDR3 runs to 12 residues. V dropped 5 bases and J dropped 6 bases, with 7 bases sitting between them. TCRdb fed the reads into MiXCR, producing one record per CDR3 protein. The sample records roughly 280,000 distinct CDR3 sequences, 12% to 15% being singletons. Sequencing was carried out using PBMCs. This clonotype was sampled from a human donor in good health (CMV status not recorded). Some clones in this sample may be carry-over from other donors' samples. The rearrangement joins TRBV12-3 or TRBV12-4 to TRBJ2-2; no clear D gene. CDR3 residues: CASSRLSGELFF. The CDR3 DNA reads as TGTGCCAGCAGTCGATTATCCGGGGAGCTGTTTTTT.